The rows below give T cell receptor beta chains drawn from one sample of a study of cytomegalovirus exposure and HLA in healthy donors. Clones were read by immunoSEQ multiplex PCR, and TCRdb kept only the in-frame ones, dropping some. Found here are roughly 180,000 clones, under 90% of them singletons; the top ten hold 6.5% to 8.5%. Specimen: PBMCs. Receptors were obtained from a man under 40 in good health and CMV-seropositive. CDR3s include the opening cysteine and the closing phenylalanine or tryptophan. A D gene is named only where the DNA matches it firmly. Expanded clones are given a class, and other clones once, few, many or no size at all.

j_gene | v_gene | d_gene | abundance | CDR3aa | CDR3nt
TRBJ2-3 | TRBV5-1 | NA | once | CASSLATQALDTQYF | TGCGCCAGCAGCTTGGCCACCCAGGCCCTAGATACGCAGTATTTT
TRBJ2-1 | TRBV2 | NA | NA | CASFIPSPSDEQFF | TGTGCCAGCTTTATTCCTAGCCCGTCGGATGAGCAGTTCTTC
TRBJ2-1 | TRBV11-2 | TRBD1 | NA | CASSLLTGVGHNEQFF | TGTGCCAGCAGCCTCTTGACAGGGGTAGGCCACAATGAGCAGTTCTTC
TRBJ2-1 | TRBV18 | TRBD2 | NA | CASSLLLAGEASEQFF | TGTGCCAGCTCACTTCTATTAGCGGGAGAGGCAAGTGAGCAGTTCTTC
TRBJ2-1 | TRBV6-5 | TRBD2 | NA | CASSYGAGEYNEQFF | TGTGCCAGCAGTTACGGAGCGGGAGAGTACAATGAGCAGTTCTTC
TRBJ2-7 | TRBV28 | NA | NA | CASSTLQGYEQYF | TGTGCCAGCTCCACGTTACAGGGTTACGAGCAGTACTTC
TRBJ1-4 | TRBV5-4 | NA | few | CASSFQGGGGKLFF | TGTGCCAGCAGCTTCCAAGGGGGGGGAGGAAAACTGTTTTTT
TRBJ2-5 | TRBV28 | TRBD1 | NA | CASSLYADRAQETQYF | TGTGCCAGCAGTTTATATGCGGACAGGGCTCAAGAGACCCAGTACTTC
TRBJ2-5 | TRBV6-6 | TRBD2 | NA | CASSVAGTSTETQYF | TGTGCCAGCAGTGTAGCCGGGACTAGCACGGAGACCCAGTACTTC
TRBJ2-3 | TRBV6-5 | NA | NA | CASSYETPAVTDTQYF | TGTGCCAGCAGTTACGAAACCCCTGCGGTCACAGATACGCAGTATTTT
TRBJ2-7 | TRBV5-6 | TRBD1 | NA | CASSPGTGFGEQYF | TGTGCCAGCAGCCCCGGGACAGGGTTCGGCGAGCAGTACTTC
TRBJ2-1 | TRBV27 | NA | NA | CASRLSGGRVYNEQFF | TGTGCCAGCAGACTCTCTGGCGGTCGCGTCTACAATGAGCAGTTCTTC
TRBJ1-1 | TRBV7-9 | NA | NA | CSSSSGRNTEAFF | TGTTCCAGCAGTTCCGGGAGGAACACTGAAGCTTTCTTT
TRBJ2-3 | TRBV29-1 | NA | NA | CSGVYTDTQYF | TGCAGCGGTGTCTATACAGATACGCAGTATTTT
TRBJ2-5 | TRBV7-9 | TRBD2 | few | CSSSFLAGRSQETQYF | TGTTCCAGCAGCTTTCTAGCGGGGAGGTCCCAAGAGACCCAGTACTTC
TRBJ1-3 | TRBV6-6 | NA | NA | CASSHSASSGNTIYF | TGTGCCAGCAGTCACAGTGCAAGCTCTGGAAACACCATATATTTT
TRBJ1-3 | TRBV9 | NA | once | CASSAGGTGNTIYF | TGTGCCAGCAGCGCGGGGGGTACTGGAAACACCATATATTTT
TRBJ1-1 | TRBV29-1 | NA | few | CSVIKDYTEAFF | TGCAGCGTGATTAAGGACTACACTGAAGCTTTCTTT
TRBJ1-2 | TRBV5-4 | NA | few | CASSLGQKAYGYTF | TGTGCCAGCAGCTTGGGACAGAAGGCTTATGGCTACACCTTC
TRBJ2-1 | TRBV7-2 | TRBD1 | NA | CASSLQTGPNNEQFF | TGTGCCAGCAGCTTGCAGACAGGGCCCAACAATGAGCAGTTCTTC
TRBJ2-1 | TRBV2 | TRBD2 | NA | CASSGQGGTSGADTPYNEQFF | TGTGCCAGCAGTGGTCAGGGGGGGACTAGCGGGGCTGACACGCCCTACAATGAGCAGTTCTTC
TRBJ2-7 | TRBV19 | TRBD2 | NA | CASSPTRSAGHGSVSGSRYEQYF | TGTGCCAGTAGTCCCACACGAAGTGCCGGCCACGGGTCCGTTAGCGGGAGTAGGTACGAGCAGTACTTC
TRBJ1-1 | TRBV5-1 | TRBD1 | NA | CASSQKQGAPRNTEAFF | TGCGCCAGCAGCCAGAAACAGGGGGCCCCACGGAACACTGAAGCTTTCTTT
TRBJ2-1 | TRBV5-1 | NA | NA | CASSLIPTYEQFF | TGCGCCAGCAGCTTGATACCGACTTATGAGCAGTTCTTC
TRBJ2-5 | TRBV5-1 | TRBD2 | NA | CASSSGGSGGASQTQYF | TGCGCCAGCAGCTCCGGCGGTAGCGGGGGGGCCAGTCAGACCCAGTACTTC
TRBJ1-2 | TRBV7-9 | TRBD1 | NA | CSSSYGQGARGYGYTF | TGTTCCAGCAGCTACGGACAGGGGGCGCGTGGCTATGGCTACACCTTC
TRBJ2-5 | TRBV19 | NA | NA | CASRDSQETQYF | TGTGCCAGTAGGGACAGTCAAGAGACCCAGTACTTC
TRBJ1-5 | TRBV5-6 | TRBD1 | few | CASSLGDRVDQPQHF | TGTGCCAGCAGCTTGGGAGACAGGGTAGACCAGCCCCAGCATTTT
TRBJ2-4 | TRBV30 | TRBD2 | NA | CAWSDLGLADDKNIQYF | TGTGCCTGGAGCGACCTGGGACTAGCGGACGACAAAAACATTCAGTACTTC
TRBJ2-3 | TRBV19 | NA | NA | CATSPRTNTDTQYF | TGTGCCACAAGCCCACGGACTAACACAGATACGCAGTATTTT
TRBJ1-2 | TRBV2 | TRBD1 | NA | CASSGWDRGTGYTF | TGTGCCAGCAGCGGATGGGACAGGGGGACTGGCTACACCTTC
TRBJ2-7 | TRBV6-5 | TRBD1 | NA | CASSYGQVYEQYF | TGTGCCAGCAGTTACGGACAGGTCTACGAGCAGTACTTC
TRBJ2-3 | TRBV5-6 | NA | NA | CASSLARTSTDTQYF | TGTGCCAGCAGCTTGGCACGGACTAGCACAGATACGCAGTATTTT
TRBJ1-2 | TRBV18 | NA | NA | CASSPDIPGGTYGYTF | TGTGCCAGCTCACCGGACATCCCGGGAGGGACCTATGGCTACACCTTC
TRBJ2-2 | TRBV9 | NA | few | CASSAPRAGNTGELFF | TGTGCCAGCAGCGCCCCTCGGGCGGGGAACACCGGGGAGCTGTTTTTT
TRBJ2-3 | TRBV12-5 | NA | NA | CASGPTRDSRPDTQYF | TGTGCTAGTGGTCCAACTCGGGACTCCCGCCCAGATACGCAGTATTTT
TRBJ2-4 | TRBV5-8 | NA | NA | CASSLGIIAKNIQYF | TGTGCCAGCAGCTTGGGTATTATAGCCAAAAACATTCAGTACTTC
TRBJ2-2 | TRBV7-8 | TRBD2 | NA | CASSLGAGRRTGELFF | TGTGCCAGCAGCTTAGGAGCGGGGCGTAGGACCGGGGAGCTGTTTTTT
TRBJ2-2 | TRBV25-1 | TRBD2 | NA | CASSVLRTSGGAGPELFF | TGTGCCAGCAGTGTCCTTCGGACTAGCGGGGGGGCGGGGCCCGAGCTGTTTTTT
TRBJ2-5 | TRBV6-1 | TRBD1 | NA | CASSDPGQGETQYF | TGTGCCAGCAGTGATCCGGGACAGGGAGAGACCCAGTACTTC
TRBJ2-2 | TRBV10-2 | NA | few | CASSLRTSWGTGELFF | TGCGCCAGCAGCCTCAGGACAAGCTGGGGCACCGGGGAGCTGTTTTTT
TRBJ1-2 | TRBV19 | NA | NA | CASGAALNYGYTF | TGTGCCAGTGGGGCAGCCCTGAACTATGGCTACACCTTC